Described below is a single TCR beta chain sequence and its context. In the authors' methods: Nucleated cell counts were estimated from reference gene primer amplification. Sequencing was performed with immunoSEQ multiplex PCR; in TCRdb, only in-frame clones are kept and a portion is missing. V and J calls and clone size are copied from that table; D and trimming were computed from the DNA. The sample lists more than 35,000 clones, 70% to 90% occurring once. The CDR3 has 16 residues. The germline V gene has CDR1 SGDLS and CDR2 YYNGEE. Trimming at V came to 4 bases and at J to 4 bases, leaving 7 bases not matched to a gene. This sample is part of a study of blood T cell repertoires in COVID-19. Study summary: The samples span acute and convalescent COVID-19 from the United States, Italy and Spain. PBMCs, B-cell-depleted T cells, or T cells were the source of the cDNA or gDNA that made up the material.

The sample comprised peripheral blood. This TCR was recovered from a man between 60 and 75 years old with active COVID-19. V gene TRBV9 combines with J gene TRBJ2-2; 10 bases match TRBD2. For the CDR3, the DNA is TGTGCCAGCAGCCACTCTAGCGGGAGAGGCACCGGGGAGCTGTTTTTT. Amino acids: CASSHSSGRGTGELFF.